This passage covers 28 T cell receptor beta chains from one sample sequenced in a study of T cell responses to AZD1222 COVID-19 vaccine. TCRdb keeps only in-frame clones here, not all; method: immunoSEQ multiplex PCR. The sample lists over 130,000 clones, about 90% occurring once. The material sequenced was peripheral blood, taken 28 days after the second dose of the MenACWY control vaccine. The receptors originated from an adult who received the MenACWY meningococcal vaccine as a control.

J is TRBJ2-4 and V is TRBV14; maybe TRBD2 (5 bases). CDR1 SGHDN and CDR2 FVKESK come from the germline V gene. Trimming shortened V by 0 bases and J by 6 bases, and 6 bases separated the two germline ends. This CDR3 has 13 residues. The CDR3 here is CASSQEGRNIQYF. DNA of the CDR3: TGTGCCAGCAGCCAAGAAGGGAGAAACATTCAGTACTTC.

This chain joins TRBV28 and TRBJ1-2; D ambiguous. Germline CDR1 MDHEN, CDR2 SYDVKM. V lost 8 bases and J lost 6, with 13 bases in between. The CDR3 totals 12 residues. The CDR3 is CASARVRDGYTF. Here the CDR3 DNA reads TGTGCCAGCGCGAGGGTTCGGGATGGCTACACCTTC.

This clone was recorded only once. The chain joins TRBV7-3 to TRBJ1-1; no reliable D call. This CDR3 has 14 residues. Per the germline V gene, CDR1 is SGHTA and CDR2 is FQGTGA. The V end was cut by 0 bases, the J end by 1 base, with 6 bases between. In nucleotides, the CDR3 is TGTGCCAGCAGCTTAACCCCGGCGAACACTGAAGCTTTCTTT. Translation: CASSLTPANTEAFF.

The chain joins TRBV6-1 to TRBJ1-4; 8 bases map to TRBD1. Germline CDR1 MNHNS, CDR2 SASEGT. The CDR3 consists of 18 residues. V was pared by 0 bases and J by 8 bases, with 14 bases of the junction left unmatched. The CDR3 region is CASSEARTGMGVREKLFF. CDR3 DNA sequence: TGTGCCAGCAGTGAAGCTCGGACAGGGATGGGGGTGAGGGAAAAACTGTTTTTT.

The rearrangement links TRBV18 to TRBJ2-5; 9 bases map to TRBD1. The ends lost 3 bases at V and 5 bases at J; junction bases unmatched: 13. Germline CDR1 is KGHSH and CDR2 is LQKENI. This CDR3 is built from 17 residues. Here the CDR3 reads CASSPVTPGQGYETQYF. The CDR3 region has the DNA TGTGCCAGCTCACCGGTTACTCCTGGACAGGGGTACGAGACCCAGTACTTC.

This chain links TRBV7-3 with TRBJ2-1, with 11 bases matching TRBD2. This CDR3 has 14 amino acids. From germline, CDR1 is SGHTA and CDR2 FQGTGA. After removal of 5 bases from V and 8 bases from J, the junction contained 5 bases not matched to a gene. CDR3 bases: TGTGCCAGCAGCCCCACTAGCGGGAGCGATGAGCAGTTCTTC. Protein: CASSPTSGSDEQFF.

The chain is built from TRBV4-3 and TRBJ1-3, with a weak D call TRBD1 (5 bases). CDR3 length: 14 amino acids. Per germline, CDR1 LGHNA and CDR2 YSLEER. Trimming shortened V by 4 bases and J by 3 bases, and 10 bases separated the two germline ends. CDR3 sequence (DNA): TGCGCCAGCAGCCCTGGGGCGGATGGAAACACCATATATTTT. Protein sequence: CASSPGADGNTIYF.

The genes are TRBV9 and TRBJ2-2; D perhaps matches TRBD2 (5 bases). V was shortened by 4 bases and J by 3 bases, with 13 bases between the two germline ends. The CDR3 totals 15 residues. The germline V gene encodes CDR1 SGDLS and CDR2 YYNGEE. CDR3 DNA sequence: TGTGCCAGCAGCCCACCCTCCGGGGACACCGGGGAGCTGTTTTTT. Its translation is CASSPPSGDTGELFF.

This sequence joins TRBV4-3 and TRBJ2-3; the match to TRBD2 covers 7 bases. CDR3 size: 14 residues. Germline V gene sequence: CDR1 LGHNA, CDR2 YSLEER. V shed 2 bases, J shed 4 bases, and the junction held 3 bases outside the gene matches. The CDR3 bases are TGCGCCAGCAGCCAATGGACTAGTGCAGATACGCAGTATTTT. As protein: CASSQWTSADTQYF.

V and J are TRBV7-3 and TRBJ2-7; D remains unclear. The germline V gene has CDR1 SGHTA and CDR2 FQGTGA. Trimming removed 7 bases from V and 3 bases from J, with 16 bases in between. The CDR3 runs 14 residues. The CDR3 sequence is CASKVSPTDYEQYF. DNA for the CDR3: TGTGCCAGCAAGGTCAGCCCTACCGACTACGAGCAGTACTTC.

The chain uses TRBV2 and TRBJ1-5; possibly TRBD1 for D (5 bases). Germline V gene lookup returns CDR1 SNHLY and CDR2 FYNNEI. With 4 bases removed from V and 1 base from J, the gap between germline ends came to 11 bases. The CDR3 has 15 residues. CDR3 nucleotides: TGTGCCAGCAGTGGCAGGGTCTCCAGCAATCAGCCCCAGCATTTT. Translated: CASSGRVSSNQPQHF.

The chain is built from TRBV21-1 and TRBJ1-4; the table's TRBD1 call for D was not verified on the DNA. TRBV21-1 is noted as a pseudogene. This CDR3 has 19 amino acids. The CDR3 protein is CASSKAGRPTGGRNEKLFF. As DNA, the CDR3 is TGTGCCAGCAGCAAAGCGGGACGACCTACAGGGGGAAGGAATGAAAAACTGTTTTTT.

CDR3 loop: CASSSSTGITGELFF. As DNA, the CDR3 is TGTGCCAGCAGCTCCTCCACAGGGATCACCGGGGAGCTGTTTTTT. This sequence joins TRBV7-6 and TRBJ2-2, with D possibly TRBD1 on 6 matching bases. Germline lookup yields CDR1 SGHVS and CDR2 FNYEAQ. V dropped 4 bases and J dropped 4 bases, with 13 bases sitting between them. The CDR3 totals 15 residues.

The rearrangement links TRBV6-5 to TRBJ1-1; 8 bases fit TRBD1. Losses at the gene ends were 6 bases for V and 1 base for J; bases not matched to a gene: 4. The CDR3 length is 14 residues. Germline V gene sequence: CDR1 MNHEY, CDR2 SVGAGI. CDR3 in amino acids: CASRSGQGNTEAFF. The CDR3 region has the DNA TGTGCCAGCAGATCCGGACAGGGGAACACTGAAGCTTTCTTT.

This chain links TRBV19 with TRBJ1-5; possibly TRBD1 for D (5 bases). Germline CDR1 reads LNHDA; CDR2 reads SQIVND (reference sequence). The V gene lost 6 bases and the J gene lost 3 bases, with 18 bases spanning the gap. This CDR3 is 16 amino acids long. CDR3 bases: TGTGCCAGTAGACTAACAGGTTCGGGGCCCAATCAGCCCCAGCATTTT. Protein: CASRLTGSGPNQPQHF.

About this clone: Other DNA sequences of this sample code for an identical CDR3. The chain employs TRBV12-3 or TRBV12-4 and TRBJ1-5, with D unresolved. The CDR3 is 13 amino acids. V was cut by 3 bases and J by 2 bases, with 5 bases left in between. The CDR3 is CASSFGGNQPQHF. Written as DNA, the CDR3 is TGTGCCAGCAGTTTCGGGGGCAATCAGCCCCAGCATTTT.

The V gene is TRBV28, the J gene TRBJ1-1; D not certain. The ends were cut back, 6 bases at V and 6 bases at J, with 17 bases in the middle. Germline CDR1 and CDR2: MDHEN and SYDVKM. This CDR3 has 14 amino acids. CDR3 in amino acids: CASSPGTPTPEAFF. The CDR3 bases are TGTGCCAGCAGCCCTGGAACACCAACCCCTGAAGCTTTCTTT.

The CDR3 nucleotides are TGCGCCAGCAGTGGTGGCAGGGCCACAGATACGCAGTATTTT. This translates into CASSGGRATDTQYF. This chain links TRBV10-2 with TRBJ2-3; a weak D match, TRBD1 (5 bases). This CDR3 is built from 14 residues. The V end lost 4 bases, the J end lost 2 bases, and 10 bases lay between the germline ends. CDR1 and CDR2 from the germline V gene are WSHSY and SAAADI.

This clone was seen only a few times. The chain recombines TRBV3-1 (or the pseudogene TRBV3-2) with TRBJ2-1; 11 bases agree with TRBD2. V lost 4 bases, J lost 0 bases, and 8 bases stayed unmatched. The CDR3 length is 18 residues. The V gene's germline CDR1 is LGHDT and CDR2 YNNKEL (reference sequence). The CDR3 loop reads CASSPGLAGGRSYNEQFF. Here the CDR3 DNA reads TGTGCCAGCAGCCCCGGTCTAGCGGGAGGCCGCTCCTACAATGAGCAGTTCTTC.

The gene calls are TRBV2 and TRBJ2-2, with unresolved D. V was cut by 4 bases and J by 2 bases, with 8 bases left in between. CDR3 length: 14 amino acids. Per germline, CDR1 SNHLY and CDR2 FYNNEI. The CDR3 sequence is CASSVQVNTGELFF. The CDR3 nucleotides read TGTGCCAGCAGTGTTCAGGTTAACACCGGGGAGCTGTTTTTT.

The rearrangement links TRBV9 to TRBJ2-3; D remains ambiguous. Germline lookup yields CDR1 SGDLS and CDR2 YYNGEE. Deletions cut 0 bases from V and 1 base from J, with 0 bases between. The CDR3 consists of 12 residues. The CDR3 region is CASSVGTDTQYF. The DNA of the CDR3 is TGTGCCAGCAGCGTAGGCACAGATACGCAGTATTTT.

J is TRBJ2-4 and V is TRBV27; 8 nucleotides agree with TRBD2. With 4 bases clipped from V and 9 bases from J, the junction kept 8 bases outside the gene matches. There are 14 residues in the CDR3. CDR1 and CDR2 (germline): MNHEY, SMNVEV (reference sequence). Written as DNA, the CDR3 is TGTGCCAGCAGTTGGACGGGAGGGTCCGGCATTCAGTACTTC. This sequence encodes CASSWTGGSGIQYF.

V and J are TRBV7-2 and TRBJ2-7, with 9 bases identical to TRBD2. The CDR3 totals 14 residues. Germline V lookup: CDR1 SGHTA, CDR2 FQGNSA. The ends lost 7 bases at V and 4 bases at J; junction bases unmatched: 8. The CDR3 region has the DNA TGTGCCAGCAACACAGCGGGAGGTGGGTACGAGCAGTACTTC. Translation gives CASNTAGGGYEQYF. Complete variable domain (other parts from reference TRBV7-2 and TRBJ2-7): GAGVSQSPSNKVTEKGKDVELRCDPISGHTALYWYRQSLGQGLEFLIYFQGNSAPDKSGLPSDRFSAERTGGSVSTLTIQRTQQEDSAVYLCASNTAGGGYEQYFGPGTRLTVT.

V and J are TRBV11-2 and TRBJ2-3; 11 nucleotides align to TRBD2. Unmatched junction bases numbered 7, after V lost 5 bases and J lost 0 bases. Germline CDR1 reads SGHAT; CDR2 reads FQNNGV. This CDR3 contains 17 residues. The CDR3 sequence: CASSLLAGVSSTDTQYF. For the CDR3, the DNA is TGTGCCAGCAGCCTACTAGCGGGGGTTTCTAGCACAGATACGCAGTATTTT.

This chain uses TRBV30 with TRBJ1-6; D gene ambiguous. CDR1 is GTSNPN, CDR2 SVGIG, per germline (reference sequence). This CDR3 has 15 amino acids. V dropped 1 base and J dropped 7 bases, with 14 bases sitting between them. The CDR3 DNA sequence: TGTGCCTGGAGTGAGTTAGGATCCGCGAATTCACCCCTCCACTTT. Translation gives CAWSELGSANSPLHF.

The V and J genes are TRBV19 and TRBJ1-3; possibly TRBD1 for D (5 bases). V lost 7 bases and J 0 bases, leaving 16 bases between the germline ends. The CDR3 covers 16 residues. Germline CDR1 is LNHDA and CDR2 is SQIVND (reference sequence). CDR3 sequence: CASNVARASSGNTIYF. In DNA form, the CDR3 reads TGTGCCAGTAACGTCGCCAGGGCGAGCTCTGGAAACACCATATATTTT.

This chain uses TRBV10-3 with TRBJ1-3, with D possibly TRBD1 on 6 matching bases. The CDR3 is 14 residues long. V was trimmed by 10 bases and J by 0 bases, leaving 13 bases between them. Germline V gene data show CDR1 as ENHRY and CDR2 as SYGVKD. CDR3 DNA sequence: TGTGCCACCCGGGGGCTCCACTCTGGAAACACCATATATTTT. The encoded protein is CATRGLHSGNTIYF.

CDR3 DNA: TGTGCCAGCAGCTTAACACGCATGGGACTAGCGGGAACTCCTGGCGAGCAGTACTTC. Translated: CASSLTRMGLAGTPGEQYF. This rearrangement joins TRBV7-6 to TRBJ2-7; the match to TRBD2 covers 13 bases. The CDR3 loop spans 19 amino acids. Germline lookup yields CDR1 SGHVS and CDR2 FNYEAQ. V trimming: 2 bases; J trimming: 6 bases; junction bases outside the gene matches: 16.